This record looks at one T cell receptor (beta chain) sequence and its context. Its specific antigen is unknown. No much larger clonotype is one base removed from it; base qualities were not supplied. A single peripheral blood draw of 95 to 150 mL on average was collected from each donor into heparinised tubes. A BD FACSAria II and a panel including CD45RO, CCR7, CD25, CD127, CD95 and CD27 were used to sort naive, central memory, regulatory and stem cell-like memory CD4+ T cells. All sorted populations exceeded 95% purity. PBMCs were separated immediately by Lymphoprep density gradient centrifugation and were stained directly, without being cultured. So that batch effects would be minimized, each experiment stained and sorted samples in pairs, pairing one healthy donor with one patient. The data were taken from a study of beta chain features in type 1 diabetes (dated by TCRdb to 2016 to 2018). About the full investigation: Mean age, gender distribution, total cell number and subset yield were not different between patients and healthy donors. A total of about 110 million sorted cells were examined across all samples, and the number of cells per subset was strongly correlated with RNA yield. In the study, TCRB repertoires of sorted circulating CD4+ T cell subsets from recently diagnosed type 1 diabetes patients were compared with those of matched healthy donors. Whereas all 30 or so donors provided naive and central memory subsets, regulatory and stem cell-like memory subsets were isolated from just 8 patients and about eight healthy donors.

All of the isolated RNA was reverse transcribed with the High Capacity cDNA Reverse Transcription Kit, so expressed TCRB transcripts were sequenced. Naive, central memory and regulatory T cell samples underwent deep immunoSEQ sequencing, averaging around 3.9 million total reads per sample. Sorted cells were lysed in RLT buffer, and RNA was extracted using DNase-treated RNeasy Micro or Mini kits according to cell number. Each cell subset was processed separately to prevent cross-contamination, with patient and healthy donor samples processed together. TCRB sequences were amplified from cDNA with the immunoSEQ multiplex PCR, producing 87-bp fragments spanning the CDR3 region. The amplicons were sequenced using the Illumina HiSeq platform. On the study's bioinformatics: PCR bias was corrected computationally using synthetic template baselines, and reads within Hamming distance 2 were collapsed, with unmergeable singletons discarded. Reads were aligned to IMGT to assign V, D and J genes, CDR3 length, and insertions or deletions at six rearrangement sites. Within each subset, clonotype counts were normalized to sorted cell number, and only after that were true diversity and Gini coefficients computed with the tcR R package. The overlap coefficient, calculated on TCRB nucleotide sequences, was used to quantify repertoire sharing. As a proxy for the pre-selection repertoire, out-of-frame TCRB sequences from naive cells were analyzed. TCRdb took over this immuneACCESS table, retaining in-frame rearrangements with V and J assigned. Such tables are incomplete; in checked studies, under half of the missing clones stem from an unresolved V gene, and the remainder is unexplained. The V and J calls and the clone size are those of that table, but D and trimming were determined from the DNA. This sample is represented by approximately 330,000 clones; approximately 9.9% of them were singletons. 0.015% of the sample belongs to the ten largest clones.

Overall results and qualifications from the work: Because cDNA rather than genomic DNA was sequenced, highly expressing activated cells could have been over-represented, although no difference in activation and CD3 levels was found between groups. The naive, central memory and regulatory TCRB repertoires appeared to resemble one another more closely among patients than among healthy donors. Because the HLA sub-analyses included only small numbers of individuals, any influence of HLA type on TCRB rearrangement was left unresolved. A moderate but significant shortening of TCRB CDR3 length was observed in type 1 diabetes patients in all four CD4+ subsets. Patients with type 1 diabetes made fewer insertions and deleted more nucleotides at VDJ recombination sites, implying thymic rearrangement abnormalities. Shorter templates might have been favored by PCR, but patient and control samples were amplified and corrected together, so both groups would have been affected equally by any skew.

The clonotype comes from a woman in her 30s in good health. Specimen: naive CD4+ T cells from blood. The sample's cell subset or site label, in plain terms: true naive CD4+ T cells.

The CDR3 region has the sequence CASSQDRATYEQYF. The nucleotide sequence reads as follows: TGCGCCAGCAGCCAGGACAGGGCGACCTACGAGCAGTACTTC. This chain joins TRBV4-1 to TRBJ2-7; the central 8 bases match TRBD1. Measured from the cysteine to the phenylalanine, the CDR3 is 14 residues long. The kept DNA is CDR3 alone, 42 bases in frame from the first base. Via the germline V gene, CDR1 is MGHRA and CDR2 YSYEKL. After removal of 3 bases from V and 2 bases from J, the junction retains 3 bases not matched to a gene.